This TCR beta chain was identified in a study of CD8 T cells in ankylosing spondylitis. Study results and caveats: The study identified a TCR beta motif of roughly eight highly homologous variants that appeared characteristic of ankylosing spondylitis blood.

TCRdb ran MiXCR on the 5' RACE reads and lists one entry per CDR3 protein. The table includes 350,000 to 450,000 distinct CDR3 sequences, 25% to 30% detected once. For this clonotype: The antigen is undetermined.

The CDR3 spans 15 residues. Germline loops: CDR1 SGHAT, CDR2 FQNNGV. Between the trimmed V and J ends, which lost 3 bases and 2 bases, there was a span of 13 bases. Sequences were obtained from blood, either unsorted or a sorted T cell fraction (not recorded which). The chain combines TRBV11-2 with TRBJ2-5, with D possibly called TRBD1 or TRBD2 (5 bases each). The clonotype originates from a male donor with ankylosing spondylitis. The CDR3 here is CASSFYGGTQETQYF. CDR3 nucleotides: TGTGCCAGCAGCTTTTATGGGGGAACACAAGAGACCCAGTACTTC.